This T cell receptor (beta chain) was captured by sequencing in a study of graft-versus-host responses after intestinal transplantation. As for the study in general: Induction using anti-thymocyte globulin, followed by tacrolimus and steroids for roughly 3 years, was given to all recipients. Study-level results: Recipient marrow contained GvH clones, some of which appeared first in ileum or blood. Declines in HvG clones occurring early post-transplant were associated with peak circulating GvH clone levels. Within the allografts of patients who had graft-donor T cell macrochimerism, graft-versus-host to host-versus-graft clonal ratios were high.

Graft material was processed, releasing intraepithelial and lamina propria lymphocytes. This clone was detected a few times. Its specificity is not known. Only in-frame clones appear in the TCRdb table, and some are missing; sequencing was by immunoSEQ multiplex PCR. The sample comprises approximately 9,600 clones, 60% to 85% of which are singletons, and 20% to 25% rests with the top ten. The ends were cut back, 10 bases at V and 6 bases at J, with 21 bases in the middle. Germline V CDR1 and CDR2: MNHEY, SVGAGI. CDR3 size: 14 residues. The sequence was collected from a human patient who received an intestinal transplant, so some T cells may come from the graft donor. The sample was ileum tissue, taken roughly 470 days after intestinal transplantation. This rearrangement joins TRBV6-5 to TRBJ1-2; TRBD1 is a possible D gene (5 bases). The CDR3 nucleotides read TGTGCCACCATTGGAAATGGGGCGGGTCATGGCTACACCTTC. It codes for CATIGNGAGHGYTF.